This TCR beta chain originates from a study of blood T cell repertoires in COVID-19. Study context: Both acute and convalescent COVID-19 samples were obtained from the United States, Italy and Spain.

This CDR3 is 17 amino acids long. The germline gives CDR1 SGHTA, CDR2 FQGTGA. V shed 1 base, J shed 5 bases, and the junction held 7 bases outside the gene matches. Categorization into cohorts depended on clinical history that participants reported. Cohort 3 recovery required two negative PCRs, clearance, or symptom resolution. Source study methods: Cell counts per sample came from amplifying reference gene primers. Generated by immunoSEQ multiplex PCR, the TCRdb table keeps only in-frame clones and is missing some. The D gene and trimming were derived from the DNA, and the V and J assignments and clone size from that table. The sample lists some 130,000 clones; 70% to 90% were seen once. This clone was seen just once.

The sequenced sample was PBMCs or T cells enriched from blood (not recorded which). This rearrangement joins TRBV7-3 to TRBJ2-2; 10 bases are a match to TRBD1. This TCR derives from a man aged 50-60 years who had recovered from COVID-19. In DNA, the CDR3 is TGTGCCAGCAGCTTAATGGTGACAGGGGGCCGGACCGGGGAGCTGTTTTTT. Residues: CASSLMVTGGRTGELFF. The full variable domain, in which reference TRBV7-3 and TRBJ2-2 provide the parts outside the CDR3, is GAGVSQTPSNKVTEKGKYVELRCDPISGHTALYWYRQSLGQGPEFLIYFQGTGAADDSGLPNDRFFAVRPEGSVSTLKIQRTERGDSAVYLCASSLMVTGGRTGELFFGEGSRLTVL.